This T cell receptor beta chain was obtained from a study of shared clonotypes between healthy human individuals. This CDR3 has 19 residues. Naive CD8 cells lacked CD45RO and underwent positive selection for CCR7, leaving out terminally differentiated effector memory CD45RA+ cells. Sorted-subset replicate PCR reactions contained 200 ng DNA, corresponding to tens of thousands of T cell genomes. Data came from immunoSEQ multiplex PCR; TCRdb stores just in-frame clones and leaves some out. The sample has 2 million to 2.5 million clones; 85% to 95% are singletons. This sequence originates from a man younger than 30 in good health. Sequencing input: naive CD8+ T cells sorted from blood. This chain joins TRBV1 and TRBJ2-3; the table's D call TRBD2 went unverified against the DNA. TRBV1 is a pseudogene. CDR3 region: CTSSQDFGSRVLGTDTQYF. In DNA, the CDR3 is TGCACCAGCAGCCAAGATTTCGGTAGCCGGGTGTTGGGCACAGATACGCAGTATTTT.